Each of the 15 T cell receptor beta chains below was sequenced from the same sample in a study of T cell repertoires in cytomegalovirus infection. MiXCR, run by TCRdb on the reads, gives a single entry per CDR3 protein. Of about 110,000 distinct CDR3 sequences listed, approximately 45% were seen once; the top ten hold around 70%. The antigens of these receptors remain unknown. The starting material was CD8+ T cells from cultured PBMCs, obtained from culture after CMV antigen stimulation. These receptors all stem from a human donor in good health (CMV status not recorded). Some clones in this sample may be carry-over from other donors' samples.

The count of this clonotype is one. The chain recombines TRBV7-6 with TRBJ2-1, with TRBD2 identical over 8 bases. CDR3 length: 18 amino acids. V lost 1 base to trimming and J lost 0 bases; unmatched junction nucleotides: 8. Per germline, CDR1 SGHVS and CDR2 FNYEAQ. The CDR3 bases are TGTGCCAGCAGCTTAGTGGGACTAGTCCTAAGCTCCTACAATGAGCAGTTCTTC. This gives the protein CASSLVGLVLSSYNEQFF. The whole variable domain, filled in from reference TRBV7-6 and TRBJ2-1, reads GAGVSQSPRYKVTKRGQDVALRCDPISGHVSLYWYRQALGQGPEFLTYFNYEAQQDKSGLPNDRFSAERPEGSISTLTIQRTEQRDSAMYRCASSLVGLVLSSYNEQFFGPGTRLTVL.

This clonotype was counted between two and nine times. The rearrangement joins TRBV7-9 to TRBJ1-2, with D hard to call. The germline CDR1 and CDR2 sequences are SEHNR and FQNEAQ (reference sequence). V was clipped by 3 bases and J by 4 bases, with 9 bases between them. The CDR3 sequence is 13 residues long. The CDR3 region is CASSFSGLYGYTF. In DNA form, the CDR3 reads TGTGCCAGCAGCTTCTCAGGCCTCTATGGCTACACCTTC.

This clonotype came up a few times. This rearrangement joins TRBV2 to TRBJ2-7, with 7 bases that match TRBD1. Germline V lookup: CDR1 SNHLY, CDR2 FYNNEI. This CDR3 has 13 amino acids. J gave up 3 bases and V 6 bases, and 5 bases lay outside the gene matches. CDR3 nucleotide sequence: TGTGCCAGCAGATCCGGGACAGACTACGAGCAGTACTTC. This encodes CASRSGTDYEQYF.

The J gene is TRBJ2-1, the V gene TRBV14; 10 bases agree with TRBD2. This CDR3 comprises 15 residues. V lost 1 base to trimming and J lost 10 bases; unmatched junction nucleotides: 7. Germline lookup yields CDR1 SGHDN and CDR2 FVKESK. CDR3 loop: CASSQASGGPREQFF. The CDR3, as DNA: TGTGCCAGCAGCCAAGCTAGCGGGGGACCTCGGGAGCAGTTCTTC.

V gene TRBV29-1 combines with J gene TRBJ2-3, with D perhaps TRBD1 (5 bases). The V gene's germline CDR1 is SQVTM and CDR2 ANQGSEA. V lost 6 bases and J lost 5, with 15 bases in between. This CDR3 has 13 amino acids. The CDR3 is CSVSSPRGDTQYF. The CDR3, as DNA: TGCAGCGTCTCATCCCCAAGGGGAGATACGCAGTATTTT.

This clonotype was seen a few times. CDR3 DNA: TGTGCCAGCAGCGCGGGACAGTTGTCCAATGAGCAGTTCTTC. This translates into CASSAGQLSNEQFF. This chain links TRBV9 with TRBJ2-1; 7 nucleotides agree with TRBD1. The CDR3 spans 14 residues. The V gene end was trimmed by 3 bases and the J gene end by 6 bases; junction bases not matched to a gene: 6. Germline V gene sequence: CDR1 SGDLS, CDR2 YYNGEE.

J is TRBJ2-1 and V is TRBV4-1; 13 bases are a match to TRBD2. V trimming: 1 base; J trimming: 4 bases; junction bases outside the gene matches: 1. CDR1 is MGHRA, CDR2 YSYEKL, per germline. There are 16 residues in the CDR3. The CDR3 reads CASSQGLAGGYNEQFF. Here the CDR3 DNA reads TGCGCCAGCAGCCAAGGACTAGCGGGGGGTTACAATGAGCAGTTCTTC.

In this sample, this clonotype turned up a few times. The chain has TRBV4-3 and TRBJ1-1; D is undetermined. Germline V gene sequence: CDR1 LGHNA, CDR2 YSLEER. The CDR3 is made up of 15 amino acids. The V end lost 4 bases, the J end lost 4 bases, and 16 bases lay between the germline ends. Here the CDR3 DNA reads TGCGCCAGCAGCCCCTGGACGGGGAAGGGCACTGAAGCTTTCTTT. Residues: CASSPWTGKGTEAFF.

This clonotype was observed a handful of times. The V gene is TRBV28, the J gene TRBJ2-6; no definite D call. The CDR3 consists of 17 residues. V shed 5 bases and J shed 2 bases, with 16 bases lying between them. Germline V gives CDR1 MDHEN, CDR2 SYDVKM. The CDR3 bases are TGTGCCAGCAGTCCGACCGTAATCAGCACTGGGGCCAACGTCCTGACTTTC. Translating it yields CASSPTVISTGANVLTF.

The chain recombines TRBV5-1 with TRBJ1-5; D is undetermined. The V end lost 6 bases, the J end lost 3 bases, and 7 bases lay between the germline ends. CDR1 is SGHRS, CDR2 YFSETQ, per germline. This CDR3 region has 12 residues. CDR3 nucleotides: TGCGCCAGCACCCGGTACAATCAGCCCCAGCATTTT. Translating gives CASTRYNQPQHF.

The table lists this clonotype with a count of one. The chain recombines TRBV29-1 with TRBJ2-7; 8 nucleotides match TRBD1. The V segment lost 3 bases and the J segment 5 bases; nucleotides outside the gene matches: 3. CDR3 length equals 12 residues. CDR1 is SQVTM, CDR2 ANQGSEA, per germline. The CDR3 protein is CSVDRGRNEQYF. In DNA form, the CDR3 reads TGCAGCGTTGACAGGGGGCGGAACGAGCAGTACTTC.

The table lists this clonotype with a count of one. Without the conserved terminal phenylalanine or tryptophan, this CDR3 likely stems from a read error. This sequence joins TRBV12-3 or TRBV12-4 and TRBJ2-2, with TRBD1 identical over 8 bases. CDR3 size: 15 residues. With V trimmed by 6 bases and J by 2 bases, 5 bases remained unmatched. CDR3 in amino acids: CASRTGESNTGELFL. The CDR3 nucleotides read TGTGCCAGCAGGACAGGGGAGAGCAACACCGGGGAGCTGTTTCTT.

The chain carries TRBV24-1 and TRBJ2-1; TRBD2 matches 10 bases. The V segment lost 4 bases and the J segment 7 bases; nucleotides outside the gene matches: 6. CDR3 length: 15 amino acids. Germline lookup yields CDR1 KGHDR and CDR2 SFDVKD. CDR3 in DNA: TGTGCCACCAGTGACCACGGGACTAGCGAAAATGAGCAGTTCTTC. It encodes CATSDHGTSENEQFF.

On this clonotype: A much larger clonotype is one base distant, so this may be a read error. The chain combines TRBV5-4 with TRBJ2-7; TRBD2 might be the D (6 bases). The CDR3 runs to 12 residues. Looked up from germline, CDR1 is SGHNT and CDR2 is YYREEE (reference sequence). The CDR3 region is CARSLDGGEQYF. CDR3 DNA: TGTGCCAGAAGCTTGGACGGGGGCGAGCAGTACTTC.

The chain uses TRBV15 and TRBJ2-2; TRBD2 is a possible D gene (6 bases). Germline V gene lookup returns CDR1 LNHNV and CDR2 YYDKDF (reference sequence). Trimming took off 0 bases at V and 6 bases at J, with 11 bases between the two ends. The length of the CDR3 is 15 residues. The CDR3 protein is CATSRDRGGAGELFF. The CDR3 coding sequence is TGTGCCACCAGCAGAGATCGGGGCGGGGCCGGGGAGCTGTTTTTT.